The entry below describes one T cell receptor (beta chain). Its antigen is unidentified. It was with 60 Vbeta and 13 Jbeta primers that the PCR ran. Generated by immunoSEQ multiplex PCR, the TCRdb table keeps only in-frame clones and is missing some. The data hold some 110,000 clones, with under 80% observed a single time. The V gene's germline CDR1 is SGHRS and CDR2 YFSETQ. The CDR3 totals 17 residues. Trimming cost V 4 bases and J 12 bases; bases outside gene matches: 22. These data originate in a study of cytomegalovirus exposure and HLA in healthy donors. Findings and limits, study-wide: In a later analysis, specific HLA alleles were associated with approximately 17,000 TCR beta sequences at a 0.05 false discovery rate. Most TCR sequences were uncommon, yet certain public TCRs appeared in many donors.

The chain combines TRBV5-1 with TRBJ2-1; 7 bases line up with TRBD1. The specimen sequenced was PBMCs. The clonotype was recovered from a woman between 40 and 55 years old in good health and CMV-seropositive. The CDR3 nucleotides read TGCGCCAGCAGCCAGAGCCTCGGACAGGCCCGGGGCAACGGGCAGTTCTTC. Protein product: CASSQSLGQARGNGQFF.